This T cell receptor beta chain was observed in a study of T cell responses to AZD1222 COVID-19 vaccine. The assay was immunoSEQ multiplex PCR, and TCRdb's table has in-frame clones only and misses some. The sample consists of tens of thousands of clones, 90% of them appearing once. The CDR3 covers 14 residues. Germline-derived CDR1 and CDR2 are SGDLS and YYNGEE. V was trimmed by 4 bases and J by 8 bases, leaving 18 bases between them. Study conclusions and caveats: Recipients of AZD1222 seropositive at baseline numbered only 6 or 7. There were vaccine-associated CD4 TCRs across spike, dominant at 160-218 and 743-854.

This clone was seen only a few times. Its antigen is as yet unknown. Specimen: peripheral blood, collected 28 days after the second AZD1222 dose. The source is an adult who received the AZD1222 COVID-19 vaccine. The gene calls are TRBV9 and TRBJ1-1; maybe TRBD1 (5 bases). CDR3 sequence: CASSPPGGLGEAFF. DNA of the CDR3: TGTGCCAGCAGCCCCCCGGGGGGGTTGGGAGAAGCTTTCTTT.